This T cell receptor (beta chain) comes out of a study of T cell responses to AZD1222 COVID-19 vaccine. Study information: Recipients boosted at about 4 weeks or about 12 weeks are pooled. Study-wide results and caveats: Spike-spanning, vaccine-associated CD4 TCRs were dominant at 160-218 and 743-854. Donors were mostly white British, more females; clonal diversity possibly underestimated. Spike-specific TCR repertoires showed rising breadth and depth after two AZD1222 doses.

As regards this clone: The antigen remains undetermined.

The CDR3 spans 13 residues. The V end was cut by 0 bases, the J end by 9 bases, with 13 bases between. Germline CDR1 and CDR2: SGHKS and YYEKEE (reference sequence). Produced via immunoSEQ multiplex PCR; TCRdb's table is partial and in-frame only. The table includes some 120,000 clones, around nine tenths detected once. This rearrangement joins TRBV5-5 to TRBJ2-7; no clear D. The source is an adult in good health. The sequencing here drew on peripheral blood, taken on day 0 of AZD1222 vaccination. CDR3 loop: CASSLEAGWVQYF. The CDR3 DNA reads as TGTGCCAGCAGCTTGGAGGCAGGATGGGTGCAGTACTTC.